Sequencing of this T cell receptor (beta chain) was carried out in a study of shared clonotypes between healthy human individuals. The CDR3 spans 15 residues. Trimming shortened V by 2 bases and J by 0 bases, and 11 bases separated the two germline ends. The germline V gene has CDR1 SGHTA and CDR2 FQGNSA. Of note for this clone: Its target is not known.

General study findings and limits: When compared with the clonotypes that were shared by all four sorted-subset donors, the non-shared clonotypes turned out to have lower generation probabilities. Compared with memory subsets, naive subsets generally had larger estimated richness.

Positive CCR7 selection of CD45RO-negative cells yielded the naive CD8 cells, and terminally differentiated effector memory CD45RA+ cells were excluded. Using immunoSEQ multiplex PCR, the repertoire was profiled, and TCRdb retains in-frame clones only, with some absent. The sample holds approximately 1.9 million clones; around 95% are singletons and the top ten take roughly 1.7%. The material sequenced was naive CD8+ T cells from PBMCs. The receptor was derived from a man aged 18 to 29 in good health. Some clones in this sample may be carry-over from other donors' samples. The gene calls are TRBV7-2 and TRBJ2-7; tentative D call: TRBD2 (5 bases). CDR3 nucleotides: TGTGCCAGCAGCTTAATACGGGGAAGCTCCTACGAGCAGTACTTC. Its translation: CASSLIRGSSYEQYF. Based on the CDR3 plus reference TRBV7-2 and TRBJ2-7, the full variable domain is GAGVSQSPSNKVTEKGKDVELRCDPISGHTALYWYRQSLGQGLEFLIYFQGNSAPDKSGLPSDRFSAERTGGSVSTLTIQRTQQEDSAVYLCASSLIRGSSYEQYFGPGTRLTVT.